This passage covers 25 T cell receptor beta chains from one sample sequenced in a study of metastatic and nonmetastatic thyroid tumors. Before thyroid surgery, none of the patients had received any treatment. MiXCR was used by TCRdb to re-call the PCR reads. The profile shows 20,000 to 25,000 clones, around a fifth of them singletons. Source material: tumor tissue. The receptors derive from a female donor with papillary thyroid cancer or a benign thyroid nodule (not recorded which). Some clones in this sample may be carry-over from other donors' samples.

In this sample, this clone is medium-sized. The chain employs TRBV7-6 and TRBJ2-1; 8 nucleotides match TRBD2. Germline loops: CDR1 SGHVS, CDR2 FNYEAQ. V shed 8 bases and J 2 bases; nucleotides not matched to a gene: 2. The CDR3 contains 13 residues. CDR3: CASGREAYNEQFF. CDR3 nucleotide sequence: TGTGCCAGCGGGCGGGAGGCCTACAATGAGCAGTTCTTC.

The V and J genes are TRBV2 and TRBJ2-7; no clear D. CDR1 and CDR2 from the germline V gene are SNHLY and FYNNEI. The V and J ends lost 4 bases and 4 bases respectively, with 11 bases between them. The CDR3 totals 13 residues. The CDR3 loop reads CASSAGLKYEQYF. The CDR3 DNA reads TGTGCCAGCAGTGCCGGGCTCAAGTACGAGCAGTACTTC. Using reference TRBV2 and TRBJ2-7 for the parts outside the CDR3, the full variable domain is EPEVTQTPSHQVTQMGQEVILRCVPISNHLYFYWYRQILGQKVEFLVSFYNNEISEKSEIFDDQFSVERPDGSNFTLKIRSTKLEDSAMYFCASSAGLKYEQYFGPGTRLTVT.

A few counts support this clone. CDR3 sequence (DNA): TGTGCCACCACCTCCCCGGGGGGTGATACGCAGTATTTT. It encodes CATTSPGGDTQYF. The gene calls are TRBV24-1 and TRBJ2-3, with TRBD2 identical over 7 bases. The V gene's germline CDR1 is KGHDR and CDR2 SFDVKD. V lost 8 bases, J lost 6 bases, and 7 bases stayed unmatched. This CDR3 comprises 13 residues.

J is TRBJ1-1 and V is TRBV12-3 or TRBV12-4; D may be TRBD1 (5 bases). Trimming shortened V by 7 bases and J by 5 bases, and 17 bases separated the two germline ends. CDR3 length: 14 residues. CDR3 loop: CASNLREVGTEAFF. CDR3 DNA sequence: TGTGCCAGCAACCTCAGGGAAGTAGGTACTGAAGCTTTCTTT.

This clone was recorded many times. This chain joins TRBV9 and TRBJ2-2; maybe TRBD1 (5 bases). Germline CDR1 reads SGDLS; CDR2 reads YYNGEE. Trimming cost V 6 bases and J 0 bases, with 6 bases left between them. The CDR3 sequence is 13 residues long. This chain's CDR3 is CASKDTNTGELFF. CDR3 DNA sequence: TGTGCCAGCAAGGACACGAACACCGGGGAGCTGTTTTTT.

This clone has a count of ten or more. Relative to the germline gene, one junction end is altered; a read error may explain this. The chain links TRBV7-7 to TRBJ2-3; D possibly uses TRBD1 or TRBD2 (5 bases each). The CDR3 is 13 amino acids. Germline CDR1 SSHAT, CDR2 FNYEAQ (reference sequence). CDR3 sequence reads: CASSLGVGDTQYF. CDR3 nucleotide sequence: TGTGCTAGCAGCTTGGGGGTAGGGGATACGCAGTATTTT.

This clone has a handful of counts. The gene calls are TRBV2 and TRBJ1-5; 7 nucleotides align to TRBD1. The CDR3 covers 11 residues. After removal of 6 bases from V and 11 bases from J, the junction contained 4 bases not matched to a gene. Germline-derived CDR1 and CDR2 are SNHLY and FYNNEI. The CDR3 spells CASSLGQAQHF. CDR3 in DNA: TGTGCCAGCAGCCTAGGACAGGCCCAGCATTTT.

This clone was counted at least ten times. This may arise from a read error, as a much more abundant clone is one base away. The same CDR3 also results from other DNA sequences found in this sample. The chain is built from TRBV7-9 and TRBJ2-3, with D unclear. CDR1 SEHNR and CDR2 FQNEAQ come from the germline V gene (reference sequence). The CDR3 has 10 residues. Written as DNA, the CDR3 is TGTACCAGCGACCCAGATACGCAGTATTTT. This translates into CTSDPDTQYF.

The sample holds many counts of this clone. This CDR3 is also generated by other DNA sequences in the sample. The V call is TRBV3-1, the J call TRBJ2-3; 11 bases fit TRBD1. Germline lookup yields CDR1 LGHDT and CDR2 YNNKEL (reference sequence). Losses at the gene ends were 3 bases for V and 3 bases for J; bases not matched to a gene: 5. This CDR3 contains 16 residues. CDR3 sequence reads: CASSHSRDRGTDTQYF. The CDR3 DNA follows: TGTGCCAGCAGCCACAGCCGGGACAGGGGGACAGATACGCAGTATTTT.

Regarding this clone: This may come from a read error, since a much larger clone is one base off. J is TRBJ2-5 and V is TRBV5-1; tentatively, D is TRBD1 (5 bases). Between the trimmed V and J ends, which lost 7 bases and 2 bases, there was a span of 12 bases. This CDR3 spans 13 amino acids. CDR1 is SGHRS, CDR2 YFSETQ, per germline. The CDR3 bases are TGCGCCAGCGGCGTGACAGTACAAGAGACCCAGTACTTC. The encoded protein is CASGVTVQETQYF.

The chain is built from TRBV20-1 and TRBJ2-1; D gene uncertain. V was shortened by 2 bases and J by 4 bases, with 0 bases between the two germline ends. Per germline, CDR1 DFQATT and CDR2 SNEGSKA (reference sequence). The CDR3 has 10 residues. The DNA for the CDR3 is TGCAGTGCTAGATACAATGAGCAGTTCTTC. Translating it yields CSARYNEQFF.

This clone was seen at least ten times. Its ends do not fully match the called genes, so a read error is possible. CDR3 coding DNA: TGTGCCTGGGGTGTAATACCCCCAGGGGTAATAAATTCACCCCTCCACTTT. Amino acid sequence: CAWGVIPPGVINSPLHF. This rearrangement joins TRBV30 to TRBJ1-6, with D tentatively TRBD1 (6 bases). The germline V gene has CDR1 GTSNPN and CDR2 SVGIG (reference sequence). The CDR3 loop spans 17 amino acids.

The chain uses TRBV7-2 and TRBJ1-3; no clear D gene. The CDR3 is made up of 13 amino acids. The V gene lost 5 bases and the J gene lost 4 bases, with 9 bases spanning the gap. Germline V lookup: CDR1 SGHTA, CDR2 FQGNSA. The CDR3 reads CASSPHLGNTIYF. DNA of the CDR3: TGTGCCAGCAGCCCACACCTGGGAAACACCATATATTTT. The full variable domain, completed using reference TRBV7-2 and TRBJ1-3, is GAGVSQSPSNKVTEKGKDVELRCDPISGHTALYWYRQSLGQGLEFLIYFQGNSAPDKSGLPSDRFSAERTGGSVSTLTIQRTQQEDSAVYLCASSPHLGNTIYFGEGSWLTVV.

The chain has TRBV7-2 and TRBJ2-1; a possible D gene is TRBD2 (6 bases). Germline CDR1 is SGHTA and CDR2 is FQGNSA. The CDR3 is 16 amino acids. For the CDR3, the DNA is TGTGTCATCAGCTTAGCGGTTGGCCGGACCTACAATGAGCAGTTCTTC. Protein product: CVISLAVGRTYNEQFF.

Turning to this clone: Mismatch with germline at one junction end may stem from a read error. This specimen includes other DNA sequences encoding the same CDR3. The chain couples TRBV20-1 to TRBJ2-3; 7 bases fit TRBD2. The CDR3 has 15 residues. Looked up from germline, CDR1 is DFQATT and CDR2 is SNEGSKA (reference sequence). CDR3 sequence: CSARAGGTRTDTQYF. CDR3 nucleotide sequence: TGCAGTGCTAGAGCGGGAGGAACAAGAACAGATACGCAGTATTTC.

This clone appeared a few times. A much more abundant neighbour one base away suggests this may be a read error. The CDR3 coding sequence is TGTGCCAGCACACCATCGGTTCTCACTGAAGCTTTCTTT. This codes for CASTPSVLTEAFF. The J gene is TRBJ1-1, the V gene TRBV18; no reliable D call. Germline-derived CDR1 and CDR2 are KGHSH and LQKENI. The CDR3 totals 13 residues.

The genes are TRBV28 and TRBJ1-2, with a tentative D call TRBD1 (6 bases). Germline V gene data show CDR1 as MDHEN and CDR2 as SYDVKM. This CDR3 region has 14 residues. V was pared by 6 bases and J by 4 bases, with 15 bases between. The chain's CDR3 is CASRWTVGVYGYTF. Here the CDR3 DNA reads TGTGCCAGCAGATGGACAGTGGGCGTCTATGGCTACACCTTC.

The rearrangement uses TRBV27 and TRBJ1-6; 7 bases fit TRBD1. V shed 5 bases, J shed 3 bases, and the junction held 4 bases outside the gene matches. This CDR3 is built from 15 residues. Per germline, CDR1 MNHEY and CDR2 SMNVEV (reference sequence). Here the CDR3 DNA reads TGTGCCAGCAGTCCCGGGACAGTCTATAATTCACCCCTCCACTTT. This codes for CASSPGTVYNSPLHF.

On this clone itself: One junction end disagrees with the germline gene, perhaps due to a read error. This chain links TRBV14 with TRBJ2-3; 9 bases agree with TRBD2. CDR3 length: 15 amino acids. Germline CDR1 and CDR2: SGHDN and FVKESK. The CDR3 region is CASIPSGTLTYTQYF. The CDR3 coding sequence is TGTGCCAGCATCCCTAGCGGGACGCTCACATATACGCAGTATTTT.

There are a few counts of this clone. Written as DNA, the CDR3 is TGTGCCACCAGTGACAGATACTCCTACGAGCAGTACTTC. This translates into CATSDRYSYEQYF. The chain combines TRBV24-1 with TRBJ2-7; D gene uncertain. From germline, CDR1 is KGHDR and CDR2 SFDVKD. V dropped 4 bases and J dropped 0 bases, with 6 bases sitting between them. The CDR3 is made up of 13 amino acids.

J is TRBJ2-7 and V is TRBV11-2, with a possible D match to TRBD1 (6 bases). With 3 bases removed from V and 2 bases from J, the gap between germline ends came to 20 bases. Germline V gives CDR1 SGHAT, CDR2 FQNNGV. This CDR3 has 17 amino acids. CDR3 sequence (DNA): TGTGCCAGCAGCTTCTCCGGGACAAATTCTTTACCCTACGAGCAGTACTTC. The encoded protein is CASSFSGTNSLPYEQYF.

This clone was seen many times. This chain links TRBV4-2 with TRBJ1-5; D unclear. Germline V gene lookup returns CDR1 LGHNA and CDR2 YNFKEQ. V was shortened by 2 bases and J by 1 base, with 18 bases between the two germline ends. The CDR3 is 18 amino acids. CDR3 sequence reads: CASSQSSLRGMSNQPQHF. The CDR3 nucleotides read TGTGCCAGCAGCCAATCCAGCCTCCGGGGAATGAGCAATCAGCCCCAGCATTTT.

This clone has a handful of counts. V and J are TRBV10-3 and TRBJ1-1, with TRBD1 as a possible D gene (5 bases). Deletions cut 3 bases from V and 2 bases from J, with 10 bases between. Germline values: CDR1 ENHRY, CDR2 SYGVKD. The CDR3 loop spans 14 amino acids. CDR3 amino acids: CAISEEGINTEAFF. In nucleotides, the CDR3 is TGTGCCATCAGTGAAGAGGGGATAAACACTGAAGCTTTCTTT.

This rearrangement joins TRBV7-2 to TRBJ1-1; D remains ambiguous. The germline V and J ends were trimmed by 2 bases and 2 bases, with 12 bases remaining between them. The CDR3 has 15 residues. Looked up from germline, CDR1 is SGHTA and CDR2 is FQGNSA. In nucleotides, the CDR3 is TGTGCCAGCAGCTTATTAAGGCGGGCCAACACTGAAGCTTTCTTT. Its translation is CASSLLRRANTEAFF. Drawing the rest from reference TRBV7-2 and TRBJ1-1, the complete variable domain is GAGVSQSPSNKVTEKGKDVELRCDPISGHTALYWYRQSLGQGLEFLIYFQGNSAPDKSGLPSDRFSAERTGGSVSTLTIQRTQQEDSAVYLCASSLLRRANTEAFFGQGTRLTVV.

This sequence joins TRBV20-1 and TRBJ2-7; 13 bases are a match to TRBD2. Trimming took 4 bases from V and 2 from J; bases not matched to a gene: 11. The CDR3 covers 17 residues. Per the germline V gene, CDR1 is DFQATT and CDR2 is SNEGSKA (reference sequence). CDR3 loop: CSAKIGLAGVKTYEQYF. CDR3 sequence (DNA): TGCAGTGCTAAGATTGGACTAGCGGGAGTCAAGACCTACGAGCAGTACTTC.